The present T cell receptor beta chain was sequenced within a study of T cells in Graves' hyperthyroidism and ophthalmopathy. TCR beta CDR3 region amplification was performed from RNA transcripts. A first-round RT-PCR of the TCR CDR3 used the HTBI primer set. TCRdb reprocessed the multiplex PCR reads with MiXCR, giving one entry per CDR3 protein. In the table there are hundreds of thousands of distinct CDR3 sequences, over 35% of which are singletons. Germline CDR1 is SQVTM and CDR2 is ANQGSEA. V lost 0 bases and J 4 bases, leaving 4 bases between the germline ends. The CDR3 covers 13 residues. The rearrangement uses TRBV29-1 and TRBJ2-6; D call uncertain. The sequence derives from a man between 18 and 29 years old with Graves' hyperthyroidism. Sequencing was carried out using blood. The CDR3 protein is CSVEDTGANVLTF. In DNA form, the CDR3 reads TGCAGCGTTGAAGACACAGGGGCCAACGTCCTGACTTTC.